The 16 T cell receptor beta chains presented below share a single source sample, sequenced in a study of beta chain features in type 1 diabetes. Expressed TCRB transcripts got sequenced, as all isolated RNA was reverse transcribed. Repertoires were generated with immunoSEQ multiplex PCR, while TCRdb's copy carries only in-frame clones and drops some. The sample has about 220,000 clones, roughly 11% seen once. Sequenced sample: central memory CD4+ T cells from blood. The receptors were sampled from a man aged 18 to 35 in good health.

The V and J genes are TRBV15 and TRBJ2-2; D gene ambiguous. Germline V gene sequence: CDR1 LNHNV, CDR2 YYDKDF (reference sequence). The germline V and J ends were trimmed by 0 bases and 1 base, with 9 bases remaining between them. The CDR3 is 16 amino acids. CDR3 sequence: CATSRDRVLNTGELFF. The CDR3 DNA reads TGTGCCACCAGCAGAGATAGGGTCTTGAACACCGGGGAGCTGTTTTTT.

This chain uses TRBV19 with TRBJ2-2; 14 bases are shared with TRBD2. The CDR3 length is 16 residues. V dropped 3 bases and J dropped 4; count of bases not matched to a gene: 1. Germline assignment: CDR1 LNHDA and CDR2 SQIVND (reference sequence). CDR3: CASSMGLAGVTGELFF. Here the CDR3 DNA reads TGTGCCAGTAGTATGGGACTAGCGGGAGTCACCGGGGAGCTGTTTTTT. The whole variable domain, remainder taken from reference TRBV19 and TRBJ2-2, is DGGITQSPKYLFRKEGQNVTLSCEQNLNHDAMYWYRQDPGQGLRLIYYSQIVNDFQKGDIAEGYSVSREKKESFPLTVTSAQKNPTAFYLCASSMGLAGVTGELFFGEGSRLTVL.

This clone appeared a few times. The rearrangement uses TRBV29-1 and TRBJ2-1; TRBD2 matches at 14 bases. Unmatched junction bases numbered 6, after V lost 5 bases and J lost 0 bases. The CDR3 has 17 residues. Germline V gene data show CDR1 as SQVTM and CDR2 as ANQGSEA. The CDR3 region is CSVPRTSGRLSYNEQFF. For the CDR3, the DNA is TGCAGCGTTCCCCGGACTAGCGGGAGGCTCTCCTACAATGAGCAGTTCTTC.

At least ten counts were recorded for this clone. Other DNA variants within this sample encode the same CDR3. The chain uses TRBV29-1 and TRBJ2-1; D is unclear. This CDR3 is 10 amino acids long. The ends were cut back, 4 bases at V and 4 bases at J, with 2 bases in the middle. Per the germline V gene, CDR1 is SQVTM and CDR2 is ANQGSEA. This CDR3 reads CSVGYNEQFF. The CDR3, as DNA: TGCAGCGTTGGGTACAATGAGCAGTTCTTC.

The V and J genes are TRBV7-6 and TRBJ2-2; D may correspond to TRBD1 or TRBD2 (7 bases each). The CDR3 loop spans 14 amino acids. V lost 10 bases to trimming and J lost 0 bases, with 12 bases between them. Germline V lookup: CDR1 SGHVS, CDR2 FNYEAQ. CDR3 region: CAMGGTANTGELFF. Here the CDR3 DNA reads TGTGCCATGGGGGGGACAGCGAACACCGGGGAGCTGTTTTTT.

The chain links TRBV4-3 to TRBJ2-7; D is perhaps TRBD1 (6 bases). Trimming removed 6 bases from V and 3 bases from J, with 15 bases in between. Germline-derived CDR1 and CDR2 are LGHNA and YSLEER. This CDR3 has 14 amino acids. CDR3 DNA sequence: TGCGCCAGCAGAAGGTCGTTGGACAGCTACGAGCAGTACTTC. It yields the protein CASRRSLDSYEQYF.

This clone was counted between two and nine times. The DNA for the CDR3 is TGCGCCAGCAGCGGGGGACCTGCTGATAATGAAAAACTGTTTTTT. Residues: CASSGGPADNEKLFF. The V call is TRBV5-1, the J call TRBJ1-4, with D possibly TRBD1 on 5 matching bases. Germline assignment: CDR1 SGHRS and CDR2 YFSETQ. CDR3 length: 15 amino acids. Trimming removed 4 bases at V and 4 bases at J, with 14 bases between.

This clone has a count of ten or more. This sequence joins TRBV7-2 and TRBJ2-1; D perhaps matches TRBD2 (5 bases). Deletions cut 5 bases from V and 7 bases from J, with 12 bases between. Germline values: CDR1 SGHTA, CDR2 FQGNSA. The CDR3 is 13 amino acids. The CDR3 protein is CASSPQLENEQFF. DNA of the CDR3: TGTGCCAGCAGCCCTCAACTAGAGAATGAGCAGTTCTTC.

The V gene is TRBV4-2, the J gene TRBJ2-3; 7 bases are shared with TRBD2. The CDR3 is 18 residues long. Germline V gene data show CDR1 as LGHNA and CDR2 as YNFKEQ. Unmatched junction bases numbered 13, after V lost 3 bases and J lost 1 base. The chain's CDR3 is CASSQQTSGLGGTDTQYF. In DNA form, the CDR3 reads TGTGCCAGCAGCCAGCAAACAAGCGGACTAGGTGGCACAGATACGCAGTATTTT.

The chain combines TRBV30 with TRBJ1-3; 7 bases align to TRBD1. The CDR3 has 15 residues. The J segment lost 0 bases and the V segment lost 4 bases, leaving 6 bases of the junction unmatched. Germline CDR1 is GTSNPN and CDR2 is SVGIG (reference sequence). The CDR3 reads CAWTPGQVSGNTIYF. DNA of the CDR3: TGTGCCTGGACTCCAGGACAGGTCTCTGGAAACACCATATATTTT.

The rearrangement uses TRBV7-9 and TRBJ2-7; TRBD1 aligns across 7 bases. The germline CDR1 and CDR2 sequences are SEHNR and FQNEAQ (reference sequence). The J segment lost 5 bases and the V segment lost 7 bases, leaving 5 bases of the junction unmatched. CDR3 length: 12 amino acids. CDR3 sequence: CASNRDRDEQYF. CDR3 sequence (DNA): TGTGCCAGCAATCGCGACAGGGACGAGCAGTACTTC.

This clone was observed a few times. In nucleotides, the CDR3 is TGTGCCTGGAGCGCACCGGGAGTCCCCGAGCAGTACTTC. Its protein is CAWSAPGVPEQYF. V gene TRBV30 combines with J gene TRBJ2-7; a weak D match, TRBD2 (6 bases). Trimming shortened V by 3 bases and J by 6 bases, and 15 bases separated the two germline ends. Looked up from germline, CDR1 is GTSNPN and CDR2 is SVGIG (reference sequence). The CDR3 is 13 amino acids.

The chain employs TRBV28 and TRBJ2-1; 7 positions agree with TRBD1. Germline CDR1 is MDHEN and CDR2 is SYDVKM. This CDR3 is 13 amino acids long. The J segment lost 4 bases and the V segment lost 6 bases, leaving 3 bases of the junction unmatched. The CDR3 here is CASRSRGYNEQFF. In DNA, the CDR3 is TGTGCCAGCAGGAGCAGGGGGTACAATGAGCAGTTCTTC. Combining the CDR3 with reference TRBV28 and TRBJ2-1 gives the whole variable domain DVKVTQSSRYLVKRTGEKVFLECVQDMDHENMFWYRQDPGLGLRLIYFSYDVKMKEKGDIPEGYSVSREKKERFSLILESASTNQTSMYLCASRSRGYNEQFFGPGTRLTVL.

This chain connects TRBV6-6 to TRBJ2-3, with 10 bases lining up with TRBD2. The trim removed 2 bases at V and 2 bases at J, leaving 4 bases unmatched. Germline CDR1 and CDR2: MNHNY and SVGAGI (reference sequence). The CDR3 is made up of 16 amino acids. CDR3 sequence: CASSYRTSGHTDTQYF. The DNA of the CDR3 is TGTGCCAGCAGTTACCGGACTAGCGGACACACAGATACGCAGTATTTT.

The V gene is TRBV9, the J gene TRBJ1-1, with D hard to call. Germline CDR1 is SGDLS and CDR2 is YYNGEE. The CDR3 is made up of 14 amino acids. Trimming left V 0 bases short and J 4 bases short, with 10 bases between. The CDR3 nucleotides read TGTGCCAGCAGCGTAGATTCGGGATCCACTGAAGCTTTCTTT. It specifies CASSVDSGSTEAFF.

Of note for this clone: This likely traces to a read error, being one base from a far larger clone. This specimen includes other DNA sequences encoding the same CDR3. The chain uses TRBV25-1 and TRBJ2-7; TRBD1 or TRBD2 may be the D gene (5 bases each). This CDR3 is built from 14 residues. Germline V gives CDR1 MGHDK, CDR2 SYGVNS. V dropped 8 bases and J dropped 2 bases, with 16 bases sitting between them. CDR3 nucleotide sequence: TGTGCCAGCTCCGGGGTCGCAGGGCCCTACGAGCAGTACTTC. Amino acids: CASSGVAGPYEQYF.